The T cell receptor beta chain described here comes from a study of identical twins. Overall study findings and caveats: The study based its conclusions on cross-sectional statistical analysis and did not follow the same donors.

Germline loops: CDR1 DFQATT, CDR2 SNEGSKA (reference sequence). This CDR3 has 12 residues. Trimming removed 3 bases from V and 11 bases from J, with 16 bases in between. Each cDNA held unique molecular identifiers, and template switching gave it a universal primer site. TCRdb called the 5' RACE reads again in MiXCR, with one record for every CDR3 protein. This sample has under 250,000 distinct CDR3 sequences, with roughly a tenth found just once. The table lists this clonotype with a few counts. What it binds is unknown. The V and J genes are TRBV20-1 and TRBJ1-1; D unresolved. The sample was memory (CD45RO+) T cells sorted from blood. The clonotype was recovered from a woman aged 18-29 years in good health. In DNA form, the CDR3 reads TGCAGTGCTAGTAGTCCAAACATGGGGGCTTTCTTT. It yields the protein CSASSPNMGAFF.